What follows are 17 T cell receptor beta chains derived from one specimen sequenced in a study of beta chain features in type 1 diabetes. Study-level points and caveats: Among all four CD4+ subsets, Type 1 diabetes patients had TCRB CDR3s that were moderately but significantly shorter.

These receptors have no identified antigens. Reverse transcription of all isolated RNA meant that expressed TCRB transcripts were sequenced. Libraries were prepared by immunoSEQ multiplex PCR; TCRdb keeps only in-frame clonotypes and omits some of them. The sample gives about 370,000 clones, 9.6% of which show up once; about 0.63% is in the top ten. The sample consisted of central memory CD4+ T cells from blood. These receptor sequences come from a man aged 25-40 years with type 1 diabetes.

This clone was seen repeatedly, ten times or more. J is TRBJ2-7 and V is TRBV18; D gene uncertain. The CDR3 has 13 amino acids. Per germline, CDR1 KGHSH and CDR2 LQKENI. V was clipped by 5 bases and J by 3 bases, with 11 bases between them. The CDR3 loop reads CASSTAPDYEQYF. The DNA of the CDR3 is TGTGCCAGCTCAACGGCTCCGGACTACGAGCAGTACTTC. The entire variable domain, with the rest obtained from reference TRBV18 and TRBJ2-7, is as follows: NAGVMQNPRHLVRRRGQEARLRCSPMKGHSHVYWYRQLPEEGLKFMVYLQKENIIDESGMPKERFSAEFPKEGPSILRIQQVVRGDSAAYFCASSTAPDYEQYFGPGTRLTVT.

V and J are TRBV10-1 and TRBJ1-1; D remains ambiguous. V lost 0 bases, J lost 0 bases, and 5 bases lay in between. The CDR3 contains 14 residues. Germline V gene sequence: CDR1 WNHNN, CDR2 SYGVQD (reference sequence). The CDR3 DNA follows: TGCGCCAGCAGTGAGTCGATAATGAACACTGAAGCTTTCTTT. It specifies CASSESIMNTEAFF.

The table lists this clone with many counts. The CDR3, as DNA: TGTGCCAGCAGCTTCCTGGATACGCAGTATTTT. Its translation is CASSFLDTQYF. This sequence joins TRBV7-2 and TRBJ2-3, with D uncertain. Trimming took 3 bases from V and 6 from J, leaving 4 bases between them. This CDR3 contains 11 residues. Germline V gives CDR1 SGHTA, CDR2 FQGNSA. Drawing the rest from reference TRBV7-2 and TRBJ2-3, the complete variable domain is GAGVSQSPSNKVTEKGKDVELRCDPISGHTALYWYRQSLGQGLEFLIYFQGNSAPDKSGLPSDRFSAERTGGSVSTLTIQRTQQEDSAVYLCASSFLDTQYFGPGTRLTVL.

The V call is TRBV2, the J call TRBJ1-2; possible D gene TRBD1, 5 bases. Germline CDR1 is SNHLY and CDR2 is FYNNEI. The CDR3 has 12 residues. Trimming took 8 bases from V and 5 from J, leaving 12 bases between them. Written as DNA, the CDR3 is TGTGCCAGCGTCCGGGGACTGTATGGCTACACCTTC. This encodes CASVRGLYGYTF. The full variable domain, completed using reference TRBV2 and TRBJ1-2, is EPEVTQTPSHQVTQMGQEVILRCVPISNHLYFYWYRQILGQKVEFLVSFYNNEISEKSEIFDDQFSVERPDGSNFTLKIRSTKLEDSAMYFCASVRGLYGYTFGSGTRLTVV.

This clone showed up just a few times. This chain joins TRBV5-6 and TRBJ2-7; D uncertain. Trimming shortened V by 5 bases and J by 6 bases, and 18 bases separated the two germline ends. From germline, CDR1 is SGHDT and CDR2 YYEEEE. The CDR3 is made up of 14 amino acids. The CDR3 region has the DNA TGTGCCAGCAGAACCCGGGCCGTTACGGGCGAGCAGTACTTC. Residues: CASRTRAVTGEQYF.

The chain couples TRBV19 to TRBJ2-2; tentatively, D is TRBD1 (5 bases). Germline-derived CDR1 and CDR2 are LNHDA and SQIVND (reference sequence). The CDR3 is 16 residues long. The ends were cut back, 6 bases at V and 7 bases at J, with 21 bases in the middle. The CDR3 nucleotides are TGTGCCAGTAGATTGGCTGGCTCAGGGAACGGCGGGGAGCTGTTTTTT. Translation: CASRLAGSGNGGELFF.

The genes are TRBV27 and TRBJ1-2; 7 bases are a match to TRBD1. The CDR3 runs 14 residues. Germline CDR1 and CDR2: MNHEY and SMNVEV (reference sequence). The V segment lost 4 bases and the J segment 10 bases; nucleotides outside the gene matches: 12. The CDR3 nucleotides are TGTGCCAGCAGTTCCCCCGGGACAGCCTATTCCTACACCTTC. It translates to CASSSPGTAYSYTF.

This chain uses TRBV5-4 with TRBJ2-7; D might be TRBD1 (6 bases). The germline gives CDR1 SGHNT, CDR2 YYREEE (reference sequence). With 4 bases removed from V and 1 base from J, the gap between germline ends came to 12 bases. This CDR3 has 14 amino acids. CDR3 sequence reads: CASSVDSRSYEQYF. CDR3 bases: TGTGCCAGCAGCGTGGACAGCAGATCCTACGAGCAGTACTTC.

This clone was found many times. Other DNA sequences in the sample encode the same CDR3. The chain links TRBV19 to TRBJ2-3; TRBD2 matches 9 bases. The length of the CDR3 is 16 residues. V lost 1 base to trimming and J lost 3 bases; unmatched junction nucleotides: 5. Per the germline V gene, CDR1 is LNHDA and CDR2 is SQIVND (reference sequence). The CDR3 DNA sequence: TGTGCCAGTAGTATAGCTAGCGGGACGAGAACAGATACGCAGTATTTT. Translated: CASSIASGTRTDTQYF.

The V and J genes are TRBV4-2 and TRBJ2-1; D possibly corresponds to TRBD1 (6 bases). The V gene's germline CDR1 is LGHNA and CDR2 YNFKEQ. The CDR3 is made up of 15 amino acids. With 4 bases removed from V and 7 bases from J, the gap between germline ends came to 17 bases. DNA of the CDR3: TGTGCCAGCAGCCGGAGCGACGGACAGTTAAATGAGCAGTTCTTC. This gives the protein CASSRSDGQLNEQFF.

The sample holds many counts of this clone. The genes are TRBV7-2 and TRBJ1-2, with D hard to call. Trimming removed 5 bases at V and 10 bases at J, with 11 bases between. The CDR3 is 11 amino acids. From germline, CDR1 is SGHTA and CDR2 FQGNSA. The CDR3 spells CASSGEDHYTF. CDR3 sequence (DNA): TGTGCCAGCAGCGGAGAGGATCACTACACCTTC.

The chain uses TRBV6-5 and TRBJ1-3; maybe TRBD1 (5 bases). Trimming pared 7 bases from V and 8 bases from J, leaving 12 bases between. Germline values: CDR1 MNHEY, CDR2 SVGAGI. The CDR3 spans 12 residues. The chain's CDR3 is CASTGQGDTIYF. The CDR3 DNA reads TGTGCCAGCACGGGGCAGGGAGACACCATATATTTT.

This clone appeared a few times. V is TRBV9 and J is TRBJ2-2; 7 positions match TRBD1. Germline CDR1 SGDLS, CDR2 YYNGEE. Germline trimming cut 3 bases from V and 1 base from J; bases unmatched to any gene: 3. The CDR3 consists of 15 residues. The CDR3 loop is CASSARQGNTGELFF. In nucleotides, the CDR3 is TGTGCCAGCAGCGCCAGACAGGGGAACACCGGGGAGCTGTTTTTT.

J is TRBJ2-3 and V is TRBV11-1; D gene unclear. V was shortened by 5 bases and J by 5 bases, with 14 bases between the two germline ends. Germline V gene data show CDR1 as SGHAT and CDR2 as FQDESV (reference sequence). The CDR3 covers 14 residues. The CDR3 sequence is CASSRLSTGDTQYF. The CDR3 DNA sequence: TGTGCCAGCAGCCGTCTATCTACGGGAGATACGCAGTATTTT.

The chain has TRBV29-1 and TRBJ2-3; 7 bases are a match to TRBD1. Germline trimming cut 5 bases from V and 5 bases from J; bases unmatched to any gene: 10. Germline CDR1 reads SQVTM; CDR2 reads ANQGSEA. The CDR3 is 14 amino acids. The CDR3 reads CSVTSYRGKDTQYF. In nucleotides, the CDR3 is TGCAGCGTTACGAGCTACAGGGGAAAAGATACGCAGTATTTT.

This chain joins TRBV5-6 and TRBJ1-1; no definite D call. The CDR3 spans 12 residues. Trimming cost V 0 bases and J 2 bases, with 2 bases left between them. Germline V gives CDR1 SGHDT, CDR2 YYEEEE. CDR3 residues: CASSLVNTEAFF. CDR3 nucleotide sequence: TGTGCCAGCAGCTTGGTAAACACTGAAGCTTTCTTT.

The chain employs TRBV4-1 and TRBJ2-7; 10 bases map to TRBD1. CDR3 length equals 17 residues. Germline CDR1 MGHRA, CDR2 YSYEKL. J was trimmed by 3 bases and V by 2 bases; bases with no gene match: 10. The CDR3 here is CASSQQDRGSPDYEQYF. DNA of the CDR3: TGCGCCAGCAGCCAACAGGACAGGGGGAGTCCCGACTACGAGCAGTACTTC.